This entry lists 23 T cell receptor beta chains sequenced from one sample in a study of blood T cell repertoires in COVID-19. The assay was immunoSEQ multiplex PCR, and TCRdb's table has in-frame clones only and misses some. The repertoire holds about 200,000 clones, with under 90% as singletons. The specimen sequenced was PBMCs or T cells enriched from blood (not recorded which). The source of these receptors is a woman aged 45-59 years with acute COVID-19.

The rearrangement uses TRBV18 and TRBJ1-3; no clear D gene. The CDR3 totals 17 residues. Germline V gene lookup returns CDR1 KGHSH and CDR2 LQKENI. V was pared by 3 bases and J by 0 bases, with 15 bases between. The CDR3: CASSPAEGALSGNTIYF. The DNA of the CDR3 is TGTGCCAGCTCACCGGCGGAGGGAGCCCTCTCTGGAAACACCATATATTTT.

The chain has TRBV3-1 (or the pseudogene TRBV3-2) and TRBJ2-3, with TRBD2 identical over 7 bases. J was trimmed by 4 bases and V by 3 bases; bases with no gene match: 10. This CDR3 has 16 amino acids. The germline V gene encodes CDR1 LGHDT and CDR2 YNNKEL (reference sequence). DNA of the CDR3: TGTGCCAGCAGCCAGACCGGACTAGATTCCCCAGATACGCAGTATTTT. This translates into CASSQTGLDSPDTQYF.

The V gene is TRBV27, the J gene TRBJ1-6; the match to TRBD1 covers 8 bases. Germline assignment: CDR1 MNHEY and CDR2 SMNVEV (reference sequence). This CDR3 region has 16 residues. V was clipped by 4 bases and J by 9 bases; unmatched bases: 11. This CDR3 reads CASSSPVGQGGSPLHF. In DNA form, the CDR3 reads TGTGCCAGCAGTTCACCAGTCGGACAGGGCGGTTCACCCCTCCACTTT.

V usage is TRBV28 and J usage is TRBJ1-5, with 7 bases identical to TRBD1. The ends lost 5 bases at V and 5 bases at J; junction bases unmatched: 12. The germline CDR1 and CDR2 sequences are MDHEN and SYDVKM. There are 16 residues in the CDR3. The CDR3 here is CASSPGTDNFDQPQHF. The CDR3 coding sequence is TGTGCCAGCAGTCCCGGGACAGACAATTTCGATCAGCCCCAGCATTTT.

This chain uses TRBV19 with TRBJ2-2, with D possibly matching TRBD1 (5 bases). The CDR3 loop spans 14 amino acids. CDR1 and CDR2 (germline): LNHDA, SQIVND (reference sequence). Trimming cost V 6 bases and J 4 bases, with 12 bases left between them. The CDR3 sequence: CASRSNRITGELFF. The CDR3 coding sequence is TGTGCCAGTAGATCCAACAGGATCACCGGGGAGCTGTTTTTT.

The gene calls are TRBV6-1 and TRBJ2-7; TRBD1 agrees at 7 bases. The CDR3 has 16 amino acids. Trimming cost V 0 bases and J 4 bases; bases outside gene matches: 9. The germline CDR1 and CDR2 sequences are MNHNS and SASEGT. The CDR3 DNA reads TGTGCCAGCAGTGAAGCAACCGGGACAGCCCAATACGAGCAGTACTTC. Its protein is CASSEATGTAQYEQYF.

The genes are TRBV7-2 and TRBJ1-6; D is perhaps TRBD1 (5 bases). From germline, CDR1 is SGHTA and CDR2 FQGNSA. The CDR3 totals 15 residues. Trimming stripped 1 base from V and 9 bases from J, with 13 bases between. CDR3 in DNA: TGTGCCAGCAGCTTAGTGGGGGGTGGGAGTTCACCCCTCCACTTT. Its translation is CASSLVGGGSSPLHF.

This clone was detected only a few times. This sequence joins TRBV4-1 and TRBJ2-1, with TRBD2 matching 11 bases. Germline V CDR1 and CDR2: MGHRA, YSYEKL. The CDR3 length is 19 residues. V shed 1 base, J shed 7 bases, and the junction held 15 bases outside the gene matches. The CDR3 loop is CASSQVAGGPSSRGNEQFF. DNA for the CDR3: TGCGCCAGCAGCCAAGTAGCGGGAGGGCCGTCATCGAGGGGGAATGAGCAGTTCTTC.

A single count supports this clone. This chain connects TRBV5-1 to TRBJ1-6; D unresolved. Germline V gene sequence: CDR1 SGHRS, CDR2 YFSETQ. The CDR3 runs to 15 residues. Trimming left V 4 bases short and J 3 bases short, with 11 bases between. CDR3 amino acids: CASSELTDYNSPLHF. The CDR3 bases are TGCGCCAGCAGCGAACTCACTGACTATAATTCACCCCTCCACTTT.

In this sample, this clone turned up a few times. The rearrangement links TRBV12-5 to TRBJ2-2; a possible D gene is TRBD1 (5 bases). V shed 6 bases and J shed 0 bases, with 11 bases lying between them. CDR3 length: 15 residues. The germline V gene encodes CDR1 LGHNT and CDR2 FRNRAP. The CDR3 DNA sequence: TGTGCTAGTGGGTTCAGGGTAACGAACACCGGGGAGCTGTTTTTT. Protein: CASGFRVTNTGELFF. Variable domain in full (rest from reference TRBV12-5 and TRBJ2-2): DARVTQTPRHKVTEMGQEVTMRCQPILGHNTVFWYRQTMMQGLELLAYFRNRAPLDDSGMPKDRFSAEMPDATLATLKIQPSEPRDSAVYFCASGFRVTNTGELFFGEGSRLTVL.

The chain employs TRBV27 and TRBJ2-1, with D maybe TRBD1 (6 bases). CDR3 length: 15 amino acids. V gave up 7 bases and J gave up 0 bases, with 13 bases separating them. Germline V gives CDR1 MNHEY, CDR2 SMNVEV (reference sequence). CDR3 nucleotides: TGTGCCAGCAAACTAGGACAGACCTCCTACAATGAGCAGTTCTTC. This codes for CASKLGQTSYNEQFF.

This chain uses TRBV19 with TRBJ2-1, with 9 bases that match TRBD1. This CDR3 has 16 residues. Germline lookup yields CDR1 LNHDA and CDR2 SQIVND (reference sequence). The trim removed 3 bases at V and 12 bases at J, leaving 15 bases unmatched. CDR3 in amino acids: CASSILGDRDPRGQFF. As DNA, the CDR3 is TGTGCCAGTAGTATCCTGGGGGACAGGGACCCTAGGGGGCAGTTCTTC.

This rearrangement joins TRBV4-1 to TRBJ1-3; maybe TRBD1 (6 bases). Per germline, CDR1 MGHRA and CDR2 YSYEKL. The V gene lost 5 bases and the J gene lost 4 bases, with 9 bases spanning the gap. The CDR3 totals 13 residues. CDR3 in DNA: TGCGCCAGCAGCTCGGGACAAGGAAACACCATATATTTT. Amino acid sequence: CASSSGQGNTIYF.

As regards this clone: This CDR3 is also generated by other DNA sequences in the sample. The rearrangement links TRBV7-2 to TRBJ1-1; D perhaps matches TRBD1 (6 bases). CDR3 length: 14 residues. V was clipped by 3 bases and J by 0 bases, with 8 bases between them. From germline, CDR1 is SGHTA and CDR2 FQGNSA. CDR3: CASSLGQLNTEAFF. For the CDR3, the DNA is TGTGCCAGCAGCTTGGGACAACTGAACACTGAAGCTTTCTTT.

This chain joins TRBV7-9 and TRBJ2-7; possibly TRBD1 for D (6 bases). The CDR3 has 14 amino acids. The V end was cut by 7 bases, the J end by 3 bases, with 16 bases between. Germline assignment: CDR1 SEHNR and CDR2 FQNEAQ (reference sequence). The CDR3 region is CASTKRGSGYEQYF. CDR3 DNA sequence: TGTGCCAGCACCAAAAGGGGGTCAGGCTACGAGCAGTACTTC.

This rearrangement joins TRBV7-2 to TRBJ2-5; D remains ambiguous. V lost 6 bases and J 1 base, leaving 18 bases between the germline ends. This CDR3 region has 16 residues. Germline V gives CDR1 SGHTA, CDR2 FQGNSA. The CDR3, as DNA: TGTGCCAGCAGTCCTTTCTGGGCATCCATCCAAGAGACCCAGTACTTC. Protein: CASSPFWASIQETQYF.

This clone was recorded a few times. This chain uses TRBV28 with TRBJ2-1, with 7 bases matching TRBD2. CDR1 and CDR2 from the germline V gene are MDHEN and SYDVKM. This CDR3 has 15 residues. J gave up 7 bases and V 5 bases, and 11 bases lay outside the gene matches. The CDR3 DNA sequence: TGTGCCAGCAGTCAAGCGGGGAGTGGTTTTAATGAGCAGTTCTTC. Encoded protein: CASSQAGSGFNEQFF.

The chain couples TRBV7-2 to TRBJ1-2, with 7 bases matching TRBD1. Unmatched junction bases numbered 11, after V lost 4 bases and J lost 6 bases. Germline CDR1 SGHTA, CDR2 FQGNSA. This CDR3 has 15 residues. CDR3 residues: CASSSRQGKLDGYTF. Written as DNA, the CDR3 is TGTGCCAGCAGCTCAAGACAGGGTAAACTAGATGGCTACACCTTC.

The chain combines TRBV4-3 with TRBJ2-3; 7 bases are a match to TRBD2. This CDR3 spans 14 amino acids. Trimming cost V 3 bases and J 5 bases; bases outside gene matches: 5. Germline CDR1 reads LGHNA; CDR2 reads YSLEER. DNA for the CDR3: TGCGCCAGCAGCCAGCGGGAGTACGAAGATACGCAGTATTTT. This codes for CASSQREYEDTQYF.

The J gene is TRBJ1-2, the V gene TRBV27; TRBD1 aligns across 7 bases. The V gene's germline CDR1 is MNHEY and CDR2 SMNVEV (reference sequence). The CDR3 sequence is 15 residues long. The V and J ends lost 1 base and 7 bases, in that order; junction bases with no gene match: 9. The CDR3 sequence is CASSLWGQLDSGYTF. CDR3 in DNA: TGTGCCAGCAGTTTATGGGGACAGCTAGATTCTGGCTACACCTTC.

The gene calls are TRBV9 and TRBJ2-1; possible D gene TRBD2, 5 bases. The CDR3 length is 14 residues. V was trimmed by 0 bases and J by 6 bases, leaving 10 bases between them. CDR1 is SGDLS and CDR2 is YYNGEE in the germline V gene. The CDR3 region is CASSVDLALNEQFF. The CDR3 DNA reads TGTGCCAGCAGCGTAGATCTAGCTCTCAATGAGCAGTTCTTC. The full variable domain, its missing parts supplied by reference TRBV9 and TRBJ2-1, is DSGVTQTPKHLITATGQRVTLRCSPRSGDLSVYWYQQSLDQGLQFLIQYYNGEERAKGNILERFSAQQFPDLHSELNLSSLELGDSALYFCASSVDLALNEQFFGPGTRLTVL.

A word on this clone: The germline gene is not matched at one end of the junction; a read error may be the cause. V and J are TRBV28 and TRBJ1-1; TRBD1 might be the D (6 bases). Germline assignment: CDR1 MDHEN and CDR2 SYDVKM. The CDR3 length is 14 residues. The CDR3 region is CASSLQGGQGKGIF. The CDR3 DNA reads TGTGCCAGCAGTTTACAAGGGGGTCAGGGGAAGGGTATCTTT.

V gene TRBV7-9 combines with J gene TRBJ1-3; TRBD1 aligns across 7 bases. This CDR3 contains 16 residues. The J segment lost 0 bases and the V segment lost 0 bases, leaving 2 bases of the junction unmatched. Germline V gene lookup returns CDR1 SEHNR and CDR2 FQNEAQ (reference sequence). This CDR3 reads CASSLAGTVSGNTIYF. CDR3 coding DNA: TGTGCCAGCAGCTTAGCCGGGACAGTCTCTGGAAACACCATATATTTT. Looking up the rest from reference TRBV7-9 and TRBJ1-3 gives the full variable domain: DTGVSQNPRHKITKRGQNVTFRCDPISEHNRLYWYRQTLGQGPEFLTYFQNEAQLEKSRLLSDRFSAERPKGSFSTLEIQRTEQGDSAMYLCASSLAGTVSGNTIYFGEGSWLTVV.